This is a list of T cell receptor beta chains from one sample in a study of OX40 agonist ivuxolimab in advanced cancers. The method was immunoSEQ multiplex PCR; TCRdb's version includes in-frame clones alone and lacks a portion of them. The table lists 95,000 to 150,000 clones, 93% of them singletons. The material sequenced was CD4+ or CD8+ T cells sorted from blood, taken in a trial of the OX40 agonist ivuxolimab. The receptors here all came from an adult with an advanced solid tumor such as melanoma, head and neck, liver or kidney cancer. Each CDR3 is given without its conserved first and last residue. Each record gives: D gene, V gene, CDR3 protein. D genes are given only for firm matches.

.	TRBV2	ASSAQGVGYNEQF
.	TRBV28	ASSLITVNTEAF
.	TRBV7-2	ASSLVVTASYEQY
.	TRBV7-8	ASSLAGGEKLF
.	TRBV7-6	ASSPNPTVTQETQY
.	TRBV5-1	ASRSPLLPIDGVHQPQH
.	TRBV2	ASCKERSYEQY
TRBD2	TRBV9	ASSVSAGGQGQY
.	TRBV5-5	ASSQSQGNNSPLH
.	TRBV7-2	ASSFRGSNSPLH
.	TRBV28	ASSKWSRIGYT
.	TRBV5-1	ASSPHSGDHGNTIY
.	TRBV9	ASSVDLGSEQY
.	TRBV6-5	ASSFGQNPGNTIY
.	TRBV9	ASKSTGELF
.	TRBV6-5	ATHVGQPNTEAF
.	TRBV6-5	ASTRTGEGYT
.	TRBV14	ASSRQTGNTGELF
.	TRBV27	ASSLGGRAF
.	TRBV7-9	ASSSNQWTEAF
.	TRBV5-4	ASSLVDAGSRTQY
.	TRBV7-2	ASSLVIRASDTIY
TRBD1	TRBV29-1	SVLFQGAAGELF
TRBD1	TRBV28	ASSLRQGKSTEAF
TRBD1	TRBV28	ASSPFDRGGQPQH
.	TRBV19	ASSIGHGGAYGYT
.	TRBV7-2	ASSLGRGYREKLF
TRBD1	TRBV7-9	ASSTNRGRTFREKLF
.	TRBV27	ASSPSASGVLSGANVLT
.	TRBV7-9	ASSLLRRNYGYT
TRBD1	TRBV4-3	ASRRRDSGTTGELF
.	TRBV18	ASSSSLAASTDTQY
TRBD1	TRBV6-5	ASSYRDRTYEQY
.	TRBV6-1	ASRFQGGTGELF
.	TRBV9	ASSVVGRLTSGANVLT
TRBD2	TRBV7-6	ASSLGAGVDTGELF
.	TRBV7-9	ASRDIRNTEAF
.	TRBV5-8	ASTSRRVQERGANVLT
.	TRBV25-1	ASRIPGPSYEQY
.	TRBV6-1	ASSEEGSRSDTQY
.	TRBV11-2	ASSLPLSHHNEQF
.	TRBV5-1	ASSFLGGGTEAF
.	TRBV6-4	ASSISRTDTQY
.	TRBV19	ASSIKGETHQPQH
TRBD2	TRBV4-3	ASSQDAGAEQF
.	TRBV5-4	ASSLGNRVRNTEAF
.	TRBV5-4	ASSFAAGASYNEQF
.	TRBV27	ASSYLRRQQDTQY
.	TRBV7-9	ASSEQNTIQSRANVLT
.	TRBV28	ASTLPGRSEQY
TRBD2	TRBV7-2	ASSLSAGDQETQY